This T cell receptor beta chain stems from a study of cytomegalovirus exposure and HLA in healthy donors. With 1 base removed from V and 4 bases from J, the gap between germline ends came to 22 bases. Germline CDR1 MNHNS, CDR2 SASEGT. This CDR3 region has 18 residues. This table comes from immunoSEQ multiplex PCR, and its TCRdb copy is limited to in-frame clones, with some not included. This sample has approximately 57,000 clones, with approximately 93% found just once. The specimen was PBMCs. The sequence was obtained from a woman between 18 and 29 years old in good health and CMV-seronegative. The chain links TRBV6-1 to TRBJ1-2; tentative D call: TRBD1 (6 bases). CDR3 bases: TGTGCCAGCAGTGAAGGGTTTTGGCAGACAGGCGGTGGCTATGGCTACACCTTC. The encoded protein is CASSEGFWQTGGGYGYTF.